Listed here are 13 T cell receptor beta chains from one sample, sequenced in a study of blood T cells in healthy people across ages (dated by TCRdb to 2013 to 2016). Library preparation employed 5' RACE. The sequencer listed for this sample is Illumina HiSeq 2500. A second PCR of about 6 to 12 cycles was run with a J-beta primer mix and a sample-barcoded 5' primer. Starting from the raw public reads, TCRdb applied fastp trimming at Q25, assembled clones with MiXCR and retained in-frame beta chains. Rows with a matching CDR3 protein are joined into one entry that keeps the most common DNA and genes. A total of hundreds of thousands of distinct CDR3 sequences appear in this sample, under 55% of them only once. The top ten clones comprise approximately 19% of the sample. What was sequenced was blood. Receptors were obtained from a man in his 60s in good health.

This clonotype occurred a few times. This sequence joins TRBV6-2 or TRBV6-3 and TRBJ2-1; tentatively, D is TRBD2 (5 bases). This CDR3 comprises 16 residues. CDR1 is MNHEY, CDR2 SVGEGT, per germline. The V and J ends lost 9 bases and 4 bases respectively, with 22 bases between them. In DNA, the CDR3 is TGTGCCAGTAGTAAAACCGAAAGGACGGGATACAATGAGCAGTTCTTC. This gives the protein CASSKTERTGYNEQFF.

The V call is TRBV3-1, the J call TRBJ1-6, with 8 bases that match TRBD1. The trim removed 0 bases at V and 9 bases at J, leaving 7 bases unmatched. The CDR3 totals 16 residues. Germline assignment: CDR1 LGHDT and CDR2 YNNKEL (reference sequence). The CDR3 is CASSQDWTGIGSPLHF. Written as DNA, the CDR3 is TGTGCCAGCAGCCAAGATTGGACAGGGATCGGTTCACCCCTCCACTTT.

This clonotype was detected a few times. The V and J genes are TRBV7-2 and TRBJ2-1, with a possible D match to TRBD1 (6 bases). V lost 4 bases and J lost 8, with 12 bases in between. CDR1 SGHTA and CDR2 FQGNSA come from the germline V gene. The CDR3 runs 13 residues. CDR3 region: CASSSTTGYEQFF. DNA of the CDR3: TGTGCCAGCAGCTCCACTACAGGGTATGAGCAGTTCTTC.

This clonotype has more than one count but fewer than ten. V gene TRBV6-1 combines with J gene TRBJ2-7, with unresolved D. The germline V and J ends were trimmed by 4 bases and 2 bases, with 12 bases remaining between them. The CDR3 length is 14 residues. CDR1 and CDR2 (germline): MNHNS, SASEGT. In nucleotides, the CDR3 is TGTGCCAGCAGTGCAAGTCGGAATACCTACGAGCAGTACTTC. Translated, it gives CASSASRNTYEQYF.

The chain combines TRBV2 with TRBJ1-1, with D maybe TRBD1 (5 bases). V lost 3 bases, J lost 7 bases, and 12 bases lay in between. The CDR3 has 13 amino acids. Germline values: CDR1 SNHLY, CDR2 FYNNEI. The CDR3: CASSDDRDGEAFF. DNA of the CDR3: TGTGCCAGCAGTGATGACCGGGACGGTGAAGCTTTCTTT.

V is TRBV2 and J is TRBJ1-2; D gene unclear. The CDR3 runs to 14 residues. The germline V gene encodes CDR1 SNHLY and CDR2 FYNNEI. Between the trimmed V and J ends, which lost 4 bases and 7 bases, there was a span of 16 bases. The CDR3 region is CASSAGDLGGGYTF. CDR3 bases: TGTGCCAGCAGTGCAGGTGATCTTGGAGGTGGCTACACCTTC.

The sample holds a few counts of this clonotype. The chain recombines TRBV6-4 with TRBJ1-1; possibly TRBD1 for D (5 bases). The germline V gene has CDR1 MRHNA and CDR2 SNTAGT. The CDR3 consists of 18 residues. V lost 6 bases to trimming and J lost 1 base, with 24 bases between them. The chain's CDR3 is CASSLTPQGTSGNTEAFF. The DNA for the CDR3 is TGTGCCAGCAGCCTGACCCCGCAAGGGACCTCTGGGAACACTGAAGCTTTCTTT.

The chain employs TRBV20-1 and TRBJ2-1; the D gene is possibly TRBD2 (5 bases). V was clipped by 6 bases and J by 2 bases, with 14 bases between them. The germline V gene has CDR1 DFQATT and CDR2 SNEGSKA (reference sequence). The CDR3 spans 14 residues. CDR3 residues: CSARTRGAYNEQFF. The CDR3 bases are TGCAGTGCCCGCACCCGGGGAGCCTACAATGAGCAGTTCTTC.

This clonotype was counted a few times. The V call is TRBV27, the J call TRBJ2-7, with a weak D call TRBD1 (5 bases). The CDR3 has 12 amino acids. Germline loops: CDR1 MNHEY, CDR2 SMNVEV (reference sequence). Trimming cost V 4 bases and J 6 bases, with 10 bases left between them. CDR3 protein: CASSSQGSEQYF. CDR3 sequence (DNA): TGTGCCAGCAGTTCGCAGGGTTCCGAGCAGTACTTC.

This clonotype came up a few times. V usage is TRBV7-2 and J usage is TRBJ2-6, with TRBD1 matching over 10 bases. Germline assignment: CDR1 SGHTA and CDR2 FQGNSA. There are 17 residues in the CDR3. Trimming took 5 bases from V and 0 from J; bases not matched to a gene: 4. Written as DNA, the CDR3 is TGTGCCAGCAGCACGGGACAGGGGTTCTCTGGGGCCAACGTCCTGACTTTC. The encoded protein is CASSTGQGFSGANVLTF.

V is TRBV19 and J is TRBJ2-3; perhaps TRBD1 as D (6 bases). V was pared by 10 bases and J by 0 bases, with 11 bases between. The CDR3 has 13 amino acids. CDR1 and CDR2 from the germline V gene are LNHDA and SQIVND (reference sequence). CDR3 DNA sequence: TGTGCCACTCTGGACAGTAGCACAGATACGCAGTATTTT. Its translation: CATLDSSTDTQYF.

The rearrangement links TRBV12-3 or TRBV12-4 to TRBJ2-6, with D uncertain. This CDR3 region has 17 residues. V dropped 1 base and J dropped 2 bases, with 12 bases sitting between them. For the CDR3, the DNA is TGTGCCAGCAGTTTAGTCTTCACAGTGACTGGGGCCAACGTCCTGACTTTC. Translation: CASSLVFTVTGANVLTF.

This clonotype appeared many times. This sequence joins TRBV7-9 and TRBJ2-7; D is undetermined. From germline, CDR1 is SEHNR and CDR2 FQNEAQ (reference sequence). CDR3 size: 13 residues. V lost 3 bases and J 2 bases, leaving 8 bases between the germline ends. DNA for the CDR3: TGTGCCAGCAGCTTGTCTGGGACCTACGAGCAGTACTTC. Its protein product is CASSLSGTYEQYF.